A selection of T cell receptor beta chains follows, all from one sample in a study of beta chain features in type 1 diabetes. Libraries were prepared by immunoSEQ multiplex PCR; TCRdb keeps only in-frame clonotypes and omits some of them. The data show approximately 150,000 clones, over 8% seen once. Source material: central memory CD4+ T cells from blood. Every receptor here comes from a woman in her thirties or forties in good health. The CDR3 runs from the conserved cysteine through the conserved F or W. D genes are given only for firm matches. The listing skips clone size in some rows; elsewhere it reads once, few, many or a size class.

J gene,clone size,V gene,D gene,CDR3 protein,CDR3 DNA
TRBJ2-2,medium-sized,TRBV19,-,CASSDRRVGELFF,TGTGCCAGTAGCGACAGGAGAGTCGGGGAGCTGTTTTTT
TRBJ2-3,-,TRBV5-1,-,CASSLVGQDTQYF,TGCGCCAGCAGCTTGGTGGGGCAGGATACGCAGTATTTT
TRBJ2-1,few,TRBV9,TRBD1,CASSVEGAKLNEQFF,TGTGCCAGCAGCGTAGAGGGGGCCAAGTTGAATGAGCAGTTCTTC
TRBJ2-7,once,TRBV6-5,-,CASSYKPSMSYEQYF,TGTGCCAGCAGTTACAAGCCTAGCATGTCCTACGAGCAGTACTTC
TRBJ1-3,-,TRBV19,-,CASLLRNTIYF,TGTGCCAGTTTACTTCGAAACACCATATATTTT
TRBJ2-5,many,TRBV29-1,-,CSVGGEAQTQYF,TGCAGCGTTGGCGGGGAAGCACAGACCCAGTACTTC
TRBJ2-5,-,TRBV10-1,-,CASTPGQKETQYF,TGCGCCAGCACTCCCGGACAGAAAGAGACCCAGTACTTC
TRBJ1-5,-,TRBV5-6,TRBD1,CASSFRTGTGPQHF,TGTGCCAGCAGCTTTCGGACAGGGACGGGGCCCCAGCATTTT
TRBJ2-1,few,TRBV5-6,-,CASSLSGFAVEQFF,TGTGCCAGCAGCTTGTCAGGGTTCGCGGTAGAGCAGTTCTTC
TRBJ1-1,few,TRBV6-5,-,CASSYEGNTEAFF,TGTGCCAGCAGTTATGAGGGGAACACTGAAGCTTTCTTT
TRBJ1-5,many,TRBV29-1,-,CSVGKDINQPQHF,TGCAGCGTTGGGAAAGACATCAATCAGCCCCAGCATTTT
TRBJ2-5,-,TRBV11-2,TRBD2,CASSLLPGGETQYF,TGTGCCAGCAGCTTATTGCCGGGGGGGGAGACCCAGTACTTC
TRBJ2-7,few,TRBV29-1,TRBD1,CSGMHRQGANHEQYF,TGCAGCGGGATGCATAGACAGGGGGCGAACCACGAGCAGTACTTC
TRBJ1-2,few,TRBV5-6,TRBD1,CASSADRGSYGYTF,TGTGCCAGCAGCGCGGACAGGGGGTCCTATGGCTACACCTTC
TRBJ2-7,-,TRBV18,-,CASSPQGGYEQYF,TGTGCCAGCTCACCACAGGGAGGCTACGAGCAGTACTTC
TRBJ2-6,few,TRBV19,-,CASSIIGPGANVLTF,TGTGCCAGTAGTATTATCGGTCCTGGGGCCAACGTCCTGACTTTC
TRBJ1-2,-,TRBV19,-,CASSKYRSYGYTF,TGTGCCAGTAGTAAATACAGGAGCTATGGCTACACCTTC
TRBJ1-2,-,TRBV9,TRBD1,CASSAGTGKFYTF,TGTGCCAGCAGCGCGGGGACAGGGAAGTTCTACACCTTC
TRBJ2-5,few,TRBV4-2,-,CASSQEVSSRGQETQYF,TGTGCCAGCAGCCAAGAAGTTTCGTCGAGGGGGCAAGAGACCCAGTACTTC
TRBJ1-2,few,TRBV4-1,-,CASSQEFSGYGYTF,TGCGCCAGCAGCCAAGAATTCTCCGGCTATGGCTACACCTTC
TRBJ1-5,-,TRBV11-2,-,CASSLMRVDQPQHF,TGTGCCAGCAGCTTAATGAGGGTCGATCAGCCCCAGCATTTT
TRBJ2-7,few,TRBV6-1,TRBD2,CASSGLGGYGEQYF,TGTGCCAGCAGTGGACTCGGGGGGTATGGCGAGCAGTACTTC
TRBJ2-7,-,TRBV10-3,TRBD2,CAIRRTSGGTYEQYF,TGTGCCATCAGACGGACTAGCGGGGGAACTTACGAGCAGTACTTC
TRBJ1-1,few,TRBV6-4,TRBD1,CASSDSDRVASEAFF,TGTGCCAGCAGTGACTCGGACAGGGTGGCATCTGAAGCTTTCTTT
TRBJ2-3,few,TRBV27,TRBD2,CASSSRTSGRSTDTQYF,TGTGCCAGCAGTTCCAGGACTAGCGGGCGAAGCACAGATACGCAGTATTTT
TRBJ2-1,-,TRBV6-1,-,CASSEGLRGYEQFF,TGTGCCAGCAGTGAAGGTCTCAGGGGCTATGAGCAGTTCTTC
TRBJ2-1,-,TRBV25-1,TRBD1,CASSDGQGAAYNEQFF,TGTGCCAGCAGTGATGGTCAGGGGGCAGCCTACAATGAGCAGTTCTTC
TRBJ2-7,-,TRBV14,TRBD1,CASSQEYGKTGDEQYF,TGTGCCAGCAGCCAAGAATACGGGAAGACAGGGGACGAGCAGTACTTC
TRBJ1-5,-,TRBV6-5,TRBD1,CASSYSTGVDQPQHF,TGTGCCAGCAGTTACTCGACAGGGGTAGATCAGCCCCAGCATTTT
TRBJ1-2,-,TRBV10-1,-,CASSGPGGYTF,TGCGCCAGCAGTGGCCCCGGGGGCTACACCTTC